This T cell receptor beta chain is drawn from a study of cytomegalovirus exposure and HLA in healthy donors. Deletions cut 5 bases from V and 3 bases from J, with 11 bases between. The CDR3 loop spans 14 amino acids. Per the germline V gene, CDR1 is SGHVS and CDR2 is FQNEAQ. A multiplex PCR was run with 60 Vbeta primers and 13 Jbeta primers. Method: immunoSEQ multiplex PCR; TCRdb's copy keeps in-frame clones and lacks some. The table has some 140,000 clones, over 75% seen once. The sample was PBMCs. The receptor comes from a woman aged 45-65 years in good health and CMV-seropositive. The V call is TRBV7-8, the J call TRBJ1-5; tentative D call: TRBD1 (6 bases). Written as DNA, the CDR3 is TGTGCCAGCAGCCACGGGACACACAATCAGCCCCAGCATTTT. Translating it yields CASSHGTHNQPQHF.